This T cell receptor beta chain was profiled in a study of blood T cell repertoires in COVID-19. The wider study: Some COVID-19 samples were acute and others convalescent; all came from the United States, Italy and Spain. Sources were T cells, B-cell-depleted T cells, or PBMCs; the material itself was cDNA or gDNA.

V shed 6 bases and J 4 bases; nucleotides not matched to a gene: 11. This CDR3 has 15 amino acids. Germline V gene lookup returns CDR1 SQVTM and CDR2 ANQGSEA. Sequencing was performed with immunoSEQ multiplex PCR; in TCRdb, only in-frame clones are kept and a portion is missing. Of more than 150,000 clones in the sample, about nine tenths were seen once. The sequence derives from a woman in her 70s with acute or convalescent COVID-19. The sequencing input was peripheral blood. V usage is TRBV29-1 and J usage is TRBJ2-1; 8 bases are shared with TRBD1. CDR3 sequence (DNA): TGCAGCGTACGACGGACAGGGCCTCAATACAATGAGCAGTTCTTC. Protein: CSVRRTGPQYNEQFF.